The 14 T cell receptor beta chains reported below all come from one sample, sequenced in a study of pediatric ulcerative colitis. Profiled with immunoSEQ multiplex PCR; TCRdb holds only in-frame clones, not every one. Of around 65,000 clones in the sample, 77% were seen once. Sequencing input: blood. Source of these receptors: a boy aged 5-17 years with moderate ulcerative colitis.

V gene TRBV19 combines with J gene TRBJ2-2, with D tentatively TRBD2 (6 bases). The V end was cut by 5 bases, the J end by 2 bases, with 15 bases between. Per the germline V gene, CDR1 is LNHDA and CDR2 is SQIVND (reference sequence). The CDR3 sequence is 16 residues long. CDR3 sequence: CASSPSGRKNTGELFF. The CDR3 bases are TGTGCCAGTAGTCCCTCCGGGAGAAAAAACACCGGGGAGCTGTTTTTT.

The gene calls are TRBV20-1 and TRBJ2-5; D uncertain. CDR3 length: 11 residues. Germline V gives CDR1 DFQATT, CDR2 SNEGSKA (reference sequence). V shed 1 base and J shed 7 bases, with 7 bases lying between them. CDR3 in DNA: TGCAGTGCTAGAGCCCCCGGGACCCAGTACTTC. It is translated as CSARAPGTQYF.

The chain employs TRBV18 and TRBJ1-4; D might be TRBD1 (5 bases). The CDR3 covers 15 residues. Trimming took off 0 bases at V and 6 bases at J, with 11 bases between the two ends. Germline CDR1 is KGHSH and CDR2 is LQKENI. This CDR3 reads CASSPPVGGHEKLFF. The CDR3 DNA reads TGTGCCAGCTCACCACCAGTCGGGGGACATGAAAAACTGTTTTTT.

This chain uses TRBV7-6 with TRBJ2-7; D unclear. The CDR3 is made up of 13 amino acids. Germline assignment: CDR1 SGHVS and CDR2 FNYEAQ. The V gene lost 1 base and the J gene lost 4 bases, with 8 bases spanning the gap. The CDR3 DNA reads TGTGCCAGCAGCTTAGATTTTTGGTACGAGCAGTACTTC. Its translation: CASSLDFWYEQYF.

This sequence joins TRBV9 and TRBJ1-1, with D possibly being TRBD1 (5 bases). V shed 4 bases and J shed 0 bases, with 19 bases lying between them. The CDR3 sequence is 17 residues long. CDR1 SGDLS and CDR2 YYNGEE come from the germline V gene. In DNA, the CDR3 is TGTGCCAGCAGCCCGGGAAGGTCTAAGGGGCTGAACACTGAAGCTTTCTTT. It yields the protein CASSPGRSKGLNTEAFF.

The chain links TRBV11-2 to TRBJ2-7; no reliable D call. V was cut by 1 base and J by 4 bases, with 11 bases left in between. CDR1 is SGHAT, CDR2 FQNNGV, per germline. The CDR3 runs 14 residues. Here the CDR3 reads CASSLGAPGYEQYF. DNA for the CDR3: TGTGCCAGCAGCTTAGGAGCCCCCGGTTACGAGCAGTACTTC.

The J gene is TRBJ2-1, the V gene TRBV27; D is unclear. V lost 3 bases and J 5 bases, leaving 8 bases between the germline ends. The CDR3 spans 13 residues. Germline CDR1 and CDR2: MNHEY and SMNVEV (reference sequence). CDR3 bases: TGTGCCAGCAGTTTGAACGTACACAATGAGCAGTTCTTC. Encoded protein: CASSLNVHNEQFF.

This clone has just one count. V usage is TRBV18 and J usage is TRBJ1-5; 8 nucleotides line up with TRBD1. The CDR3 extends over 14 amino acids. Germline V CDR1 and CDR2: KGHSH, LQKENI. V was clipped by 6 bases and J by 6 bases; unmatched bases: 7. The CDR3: CASSPDRGSQPQHF. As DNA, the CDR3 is TGTGCCAGCTCCCCCGACAGGGGAAGTCAGCCCCAGCATTTT.

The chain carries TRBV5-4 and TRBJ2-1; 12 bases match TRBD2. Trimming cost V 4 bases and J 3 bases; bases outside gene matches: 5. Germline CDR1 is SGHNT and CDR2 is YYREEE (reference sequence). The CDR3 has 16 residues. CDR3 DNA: TGTGCCAGCAGCACTAGCGGGGGGACCTACTACAATGAGCAGTTCTTC. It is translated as CASSTSGGTYYNEQFF.

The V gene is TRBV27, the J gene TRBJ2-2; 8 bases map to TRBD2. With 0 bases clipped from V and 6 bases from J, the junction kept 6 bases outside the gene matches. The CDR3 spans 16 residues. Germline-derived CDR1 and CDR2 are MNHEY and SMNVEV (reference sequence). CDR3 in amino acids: CASSLSLGLAPGELFF. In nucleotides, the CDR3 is TGTGCCAGCAGTTTATCCCTCGGACTAGCTCCCGGGGAGCTGTTTTTT.

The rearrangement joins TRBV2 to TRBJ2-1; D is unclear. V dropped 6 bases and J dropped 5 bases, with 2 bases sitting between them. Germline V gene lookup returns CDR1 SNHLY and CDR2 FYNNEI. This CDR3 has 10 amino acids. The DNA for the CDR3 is TGTGCCAGCAGCCACAATGAGCAGTTCTTC. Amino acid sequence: CASSHNEQFF.

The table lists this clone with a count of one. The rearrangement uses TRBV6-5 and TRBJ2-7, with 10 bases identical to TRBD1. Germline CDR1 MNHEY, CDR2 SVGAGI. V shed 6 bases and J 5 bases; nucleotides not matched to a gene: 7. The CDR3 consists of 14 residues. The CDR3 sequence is CASRSRDRGHEQYF. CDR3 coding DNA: TGTGCCAGCAGGTCCCGGGACAGGGGACACGAGCAGTACTTC.

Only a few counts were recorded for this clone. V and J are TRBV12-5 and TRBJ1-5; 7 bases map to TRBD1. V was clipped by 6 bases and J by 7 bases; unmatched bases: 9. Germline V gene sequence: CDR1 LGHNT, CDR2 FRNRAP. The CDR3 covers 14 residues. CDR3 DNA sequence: TGTGCTAGTGGACCTTCAGGGGGAGGACAGCCCCAGCATTTT. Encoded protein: CASGPSGGGQPQHF.

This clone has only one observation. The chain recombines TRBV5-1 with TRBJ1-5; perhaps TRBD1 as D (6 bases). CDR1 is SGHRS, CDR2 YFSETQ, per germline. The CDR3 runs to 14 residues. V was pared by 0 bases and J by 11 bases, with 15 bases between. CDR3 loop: CASSLEQGSAAQHF. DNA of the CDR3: TGCGCCAGCAGCTTGGAACAGGGTAGCGCAGCCCAGCATTTT.